Included here is one T cell receptor beta chain sequence, with context. Its antigen remains unidentified. V lost 0 bases to trimming and J lost 11 bases; unmatched junction nucleotides: 6. The CDR3 is made up of 15 amino acids. The V gene's germline CDR1 is SQVTM and CDR2 ANQGSEA. This entry is derived from a study of shared clonotypes between healthy human individuals. The repertoire was sequenced with immunoSEQ multiplex PCR; TCRdb's copy has only in-frame clones and lacks some. The sample holds about 380,000 clones; about 96% are singletons and the top ten take around 0.3%. Study results and limitations: Clonotypes which were not shared had lower generation probabilities than clonotypes that all four donors shared.

Healthy HIV-negative adults with no recent acute infections or vaccinations were recruited as donors. The sample consisted of memory CD8+ T cells sorted from blood. Regarding subset: CD45RO+ cells pooled with CCR7-negative TemRA cells. The receptor's source is a man aged 25 to 40 in good health. V usage is TRBV29-1 and J usage is TRBJ2-1; the match to TRBD2 covers 14 bases. CDR3 coding DNA: TGCAGCGTTGAAGATCCCGGGACTAGCGGGAGTCAGCAGTTCTTC. It translates to CSVEDPGTSGSQQFF.